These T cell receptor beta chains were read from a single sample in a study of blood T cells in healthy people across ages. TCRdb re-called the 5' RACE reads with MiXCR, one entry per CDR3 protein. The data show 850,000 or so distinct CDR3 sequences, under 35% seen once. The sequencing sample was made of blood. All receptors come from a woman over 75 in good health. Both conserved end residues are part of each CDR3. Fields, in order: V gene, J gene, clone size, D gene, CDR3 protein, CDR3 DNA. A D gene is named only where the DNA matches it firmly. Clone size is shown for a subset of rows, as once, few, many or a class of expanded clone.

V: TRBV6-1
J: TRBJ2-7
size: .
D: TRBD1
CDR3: CASSEVKGALPGQYF
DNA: TGTGCCAGCAGTGAAGTAAAGGGGGCGCTTCCCGGGCAGTACTTC

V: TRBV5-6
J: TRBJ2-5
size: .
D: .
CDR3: CASSLLGVGGAETQYF
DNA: TGTGCCAGCAGTCTACTAGGGGTAGGGGGAGCCGAGACCCAGTACTTC

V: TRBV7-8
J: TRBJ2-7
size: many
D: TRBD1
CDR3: CASSFSGTGSVEQYF
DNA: TGTGCCAGCAGCTTTTCCGGGACAGGGTCGGTCGAGCAGTACTTC

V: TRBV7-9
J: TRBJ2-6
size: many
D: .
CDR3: CATTGLPAGGANVLTF
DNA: TGTGCCACCACGGGACTTCCCGCGGGCGGGGCCAACGTCCTGACTTTC

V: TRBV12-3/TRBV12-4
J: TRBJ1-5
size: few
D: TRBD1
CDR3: CASSSTRTGSASNQPQHF
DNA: TGTGCCAGCAGTTCGACTCGGACAGGGTCCGCTAGCAATCAGCCCCAGCATTTT

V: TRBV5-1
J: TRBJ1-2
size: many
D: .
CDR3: CASSLQGRGVRQDGYTF
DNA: TGCGCCAGCAGCCTCCAGGGTCGGGGCGTGCGACAGGACGGCTACACCTTC

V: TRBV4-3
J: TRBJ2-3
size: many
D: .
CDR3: CASSQDPSKRTDTQYF
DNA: TGCGCCAGCAGCCAAGATCCTAGTAAGAGAACAGATACGCAGTATTTT

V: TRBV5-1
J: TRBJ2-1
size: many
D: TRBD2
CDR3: CASSLRGGPSHEQFF
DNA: TGCGCCAGCAGCTTGCGGGGGGGGCCGAGTCATGAGCAGTTCTTC

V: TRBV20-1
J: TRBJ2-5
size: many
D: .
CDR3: CSARDPGGGWKTQYF
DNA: TGCAGTGCTAGAGATCCTGGGGGGGGCTGGAAGACCCAGTACTTC

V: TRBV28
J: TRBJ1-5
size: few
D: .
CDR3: CASSFVNSNQPQHF
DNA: TGTGCCAGCAGTTTCGTCAACAGCAATCAGCCCCAGCATTTT

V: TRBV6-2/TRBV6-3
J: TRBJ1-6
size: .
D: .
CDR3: CASRAFGGPIYSPLHF
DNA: TGTGCCAGCAGGGCCTTTGGGGGCCCGATTTATTCACCCCTCCACTTT

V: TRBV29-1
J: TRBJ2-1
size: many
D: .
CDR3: CSVEKYNEQFF
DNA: TGCAGCGTTGAAAAGTACAATGAGCAGTTCTTC

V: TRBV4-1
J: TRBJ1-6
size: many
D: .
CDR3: CASSQDFDSDNSPLHF
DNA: TGCGCCAGCAGCCAAGACTTTGACAGCGATAATTCACCCCTCCACTTT

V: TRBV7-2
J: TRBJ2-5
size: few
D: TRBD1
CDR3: CASSPQGAGIYNEQYF
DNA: TGTGCCAGCAGCCCCCAGGGGGCCGGAATCTACAATGAGCAGTACTTC

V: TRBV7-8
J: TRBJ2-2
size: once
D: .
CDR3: CASSLFPDTMGELFF
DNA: TGTGCCAGCAGCTTATTTCCGGACACAATGGGGGAGCTGTTTTTT

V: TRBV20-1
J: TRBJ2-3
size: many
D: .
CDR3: CSARVGLDTQYF
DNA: TGCAGTGCTAGAGTCGGCTTAGATACGCAGTATTTT

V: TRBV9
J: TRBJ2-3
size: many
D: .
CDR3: CASSVGRSTDTQYF
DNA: TGTGCCAGCAGCGTAGGGAGAAGCACAGATACGCAGTATTTT

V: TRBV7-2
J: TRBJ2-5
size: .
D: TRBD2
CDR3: CASSLVGLAGGGTQYF
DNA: TGTGCCAGCAGCTTAGTAGGGCTAGCGGGGGGGGGGACCCAGTACTTC

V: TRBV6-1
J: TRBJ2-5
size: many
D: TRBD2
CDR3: CASGGTSGGETQYF
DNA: TGTGCCAGCGGGGGGACTAGCGGGGGGGAGACCCAGTACTTC

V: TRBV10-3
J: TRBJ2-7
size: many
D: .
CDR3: CATSGAYEQYF
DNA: TGTGCCACCTCGGGGGCCTACGAGCAGTACTTC

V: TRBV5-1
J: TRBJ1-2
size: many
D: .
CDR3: CASSFDGTTPYGYTF
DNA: TGCGCCAGCAGCTTTGACGGCACCACCCCTTATGGCTACACCTTC

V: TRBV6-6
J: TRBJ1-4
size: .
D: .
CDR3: CASSSSRQGIANEKLFF
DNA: TGTGCCAGCAGTTCCTCCCGGCAGGGCATCGCTAATGAAAAACTGTTTTTT

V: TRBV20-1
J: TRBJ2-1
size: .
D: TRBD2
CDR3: CSAPPASSGDYNEQFF
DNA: TGCAGTGCCCCACCGGCCTCTAGCGGGGATTACAATGAGCAGTTCTTC

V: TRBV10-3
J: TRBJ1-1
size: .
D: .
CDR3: CAISDPGRMNTEAFF
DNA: TGTGCCATCAGTGACCCTGGCCGCATGAACACTGAAGCTTTCTTT

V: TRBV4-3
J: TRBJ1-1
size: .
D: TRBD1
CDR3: CASSYGQGRNAEAFF
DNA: TGCGCCAGCAGCTACGGACAGGGGAGGAACGCTGAAGCTTTCTTT

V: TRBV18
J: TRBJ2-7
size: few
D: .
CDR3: CASSPTPGAHLYEQYF
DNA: TGTGCCAGCTCACCCACCCCTGGCGCCCACCTTTACGAGCAGTACTTC

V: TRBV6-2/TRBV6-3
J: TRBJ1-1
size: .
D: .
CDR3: CASSYGQPNTEAFF
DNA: TGTGCCAGCAGTTACGGACAGCCGAACACTGAAGCTTTCTTT

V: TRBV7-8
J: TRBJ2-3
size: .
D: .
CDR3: CASSSWGADTQYF
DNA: TGTGCCAGCAGCTCTTGGGGGGCAGATACGCAGTATTTT

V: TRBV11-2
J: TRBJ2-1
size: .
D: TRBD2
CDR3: CASSLLGLAGVGSYNEQFF
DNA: TGTGCCAGCAGCCTCCTTGGGCTAGCGGGGGTAGGCTCCTACAATGAGCAGTTCTTC

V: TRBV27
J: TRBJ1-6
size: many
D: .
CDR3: CASSLGRTNSPLHF
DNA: TGTGCCAGCAGTTTAGGGCGGACTAATTCACCCCTCCACTTT

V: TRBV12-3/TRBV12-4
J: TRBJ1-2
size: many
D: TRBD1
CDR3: CASRGQGSVYGYTF
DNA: TGTGCCAGCAGGGGACAGGGCAGCGTCTATGGCTACACCTTC

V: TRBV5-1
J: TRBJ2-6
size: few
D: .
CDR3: CASRKQGAGSGANVRTF
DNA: TGCGCCAGCCGTAAACAGGGCGCCGGCTCTGGGGCCAACGTCCGGACTTTC

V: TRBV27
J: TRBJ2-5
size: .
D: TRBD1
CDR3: CASSLSTGGETQYF
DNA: TGTGCCAGCAGTTTATCGACAGGGGGAGAGACCCAGTACTTC

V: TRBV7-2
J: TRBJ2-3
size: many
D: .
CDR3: CASSLVGATATQYF
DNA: TGTGCCAGCAGCTTAGTTGGGGCGACGGCTACGCAGTATTTT

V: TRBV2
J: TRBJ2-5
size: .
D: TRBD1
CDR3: CASGGQGVSRETQYF
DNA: TGTGCCAGCGGAGGTCAGGGGGTGTCGAGAGAGACCCAGTACTTC

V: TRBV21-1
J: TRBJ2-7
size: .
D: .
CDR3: CASSRGTGLITDYEQYF
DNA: TGTGCCAGCAGCAGAGGGACAGGGCTGATTACCGACTACGAGCAGTACTTC